The clone carrying this T cell receptor (beta chain) was seen repeatedly, ten times or more. These data come from a study of spatial heterogeneity in lung cancer. Trimming removed 5 bases from V and 0 bases from J, with 5 bases in between. CDR1 and CDR2 (germline): SGHRS, YFSETQ. The CDR3 is made up of 12 amino acids. Noted time point: blood at routine non-recurrence follow-up after resection. TCRdb analysed the 5' RACE reads with MiXCR anew, one entry per CDR3 protein. Of about 36,000 distinct CDR3 sequences in the sample, under 9% were seen once. The material was PBMCs, obtained at follow-up. The sequence came from a male donor with early-stage non-small cell lung cancer. The chain joins TRBV5-1 to TRBJ2-5, with unresolved D. The CDR3 is CASRSDQETQYF. CDR3 DNA sequence: TGCGCCAGCAGGAGTGACCAAGAGACCCAGTACTTC.